The clone carrying this TCR beta chain was observed many times. The protocol attached unique molecular identifiers to individual cDNA molecules. TCRdb re-analysed the 5' RACE reads in MiXCR, keeping a single row per CDR3 protein. Of 76,000 or so distinct CDR3 sequences listed, 11% are singletons. The source of the sample is a study of early T cells in non-severe SARS-CoV-2 infection. Looking at the study overall: The input, bulk RNA from unsorted whole blood, was sequenced, and chains were unpaired.

Trimming took 3 bases from V and 4 from J; bases not matched to a gene: 14. There are 16 residues in the CDR3. CDR1 is DFQATT and CDR2 is SNEGSKA in the germline V gene (reference sequence). The receptor comes from an adult who was a healthcare worker with PCR-confirmed SARS-CoV-2 infection or an uninfected control (not recorded which). The material sequenced was whole blood. V gene TRBV20-1 combines with J gene TRBJ2-7, with 8 bases fitting TRBD2. The CDR3 DNA reads TGCAGTGCTAGGCGGAGGGTTGGTAGCGGGGTTTACGAGCAGTACTTC. Translating it yields CSARRRVGSGVYEQYF.